Listed below are T cell receptor beta chains from one sample, sequenced in a study of CD8+ T cells in alopecia areata. The data were produced by immunoSEQ multiplex PCR, yet TCRdb's version contains in-frame clones alone and is incomplete. The repertoire holds some 170,000 clones, with about 67% as singletons. The sample was CD8+ T cells sorted from blood, taken at week 0. The receptor set was obtained from a human donor with alopecia areata. The CDR3 runs from the conserved cysteine through the conserved F or W. A D gene is named only where the DNA matches it firmly. Part of the rows lack a size; the others show once, few, many or a class for expanded clones.

clone size: NA; V gene: TRBV6-6; J gene: TRBJ2-3; D gene: NA; CDR3 DNA: TGTGCCAGCAGTTTCGCAGGGTCCACAGATACGCAGTATTTT; CDR3 protein: CASSFAGSTDTQYF
clone size: NA; V gene: TRBV13; J gene: TRBJ1-2; D gene: NA; CDR3 DNA: TGTGCCAGCAGCTCAGGGGATTATGGCTACACCTTC; CDR3 protein: CASSSGDYGYTF
clone size: NA; V gene: TRBV13; J gene: TRBJ1-1; D gene: NA; CDR3 DNA: TGTGCCAGCCGCGTCTCGCGGCTGAACACTGAAGCTTTCTTT; CDR3 protein: CASRVSRLNTEAFF
clone size: NA; V gene: TRBV6-1; J gene: TRBJ2-5; D gene: NA; CDR3 DNA: TGTGCCAGCAGTGAAGGCCTTGTCTACCAGGCTCAAGAGACCCAGTACTTC; CDR3 protein: CASSEGLVYQAQETQYF
clone size: NA; V gene: TRBV19; J gene: TRBJ1-2; D gene: NA; CDR3 DNA: TGTGCCAGTAAGGTCGGGAGCTATGGCTACACCTTC; CDR3 protein: CASKVGSYGYTF
clone size: NA; V gene: TRBV5-6; J gene: TRBJ1-2; D gene: TRBD1; CDR3 DNA: TGTGCCAGCAGCTCGGGACAGGGGGCAAGGGGCTACACCTTC; CDR3 protein: CASSSGQGARGYTF
clone size: NA; V gene: TRBV7-9; J gene: TRBJ2-7; D gene: TRBD1; CDR3 DNA: TGTGCCAGCAGGTCGGGACAGGCCTACGAGCAGTACTTC; CDR3 protein: CASRSGQAYEQYF
clone size: NA; V gene: TRBV5-1; J gene: TRBJ1-6; D gene: TRBD1; CDR3 DNA: TGCGCCAGCAGCAAGGACAGGGGGAATTCACCCCTCCACTTT; CDR3 protein: CASSKDRGNSPLHF
clone size: NA; V gene: TRBV25-1; J gene: TRBJ2-1; D gene: TRBD1; CDR3 DNA: TGTGCCAGCAGTGAATTACGGGACAGCAATGAGCAGTTCTTC; CDR3 protein: CASSELRDSNEQFF
clone size: NA; V gene: TRBV30; J gene: TRBJ2-5; D gene: NA; CDR3 DNA: TGTGCCTGGAGTGTAGACGAGGGGACCCAGTACTTC; CDR3 protein: CAWSVDEGTQYF
clone size: NA; V gene: TRBV7-9; J gene: TRBJ2-3; D gene: TRBD1; CDR3 DNA: TGTGCCAGCAGCCTGACAGGGGGTGCAGTTGTAGCGACAGATACGCAGTATTTT; CDR3 protein: CASSLTGGAVVATDTQYF
clone size: NA; V gene: TRBV9; J gene: TRBJ2-7; D gene: TRBD2; CDR3 DNA: TGTGCCAGCAGCGAAGGTGGTGGACTAGTACGCGAGCAGTACTTC; CDR3 protein: CASSEGGGLVREQYF
clone size: NA; V gene: TRBV14; J gene: TRBJ2-3; D gene: NA; CDR3 DNA: TGTGCCAGCAGCCAGGGCAGCACAGATACGCAGTATTTT; CDR3 protein: CASSQGSTDTQYF
clone size: NA; V gene: TRBV27; J gene: TRBJ1-2; D gene: NA; CDR3 DNA: TGTGCCAGCAGTACCAAGACCCTCAGCCCGAATAATGAAGCTAACTATGGCTACACCTTC; CDR3 protein: CASSTKTLSPNNEANYGYTF
clone size: NA; V gene: TRBV30; J gene: TRBJ2-7; D gene: NA; CDR3 DNA: TGTGCCTCACACGGGACAATGCCCTACGAGCAGTACTTC; CDR3 protein: CASHGTMPYEQYF
clone size: NA; V gene: TRBV6-4; J gene: TRBJ2-1; D gene: NA; CDR3 DNA: TGTGCCAGCACCAACGGGCCGGGGAGTGAGCAGTTCTTC; CDR3 protein: CASTNGPGSEQFF
clone size: NA; V gene: TRBV5-6; J gene: TRBJ2-7; D gene: NA; CDR3 DNA: TGTGCCAGCAGCTGGGGAGGACAGAACTACGAGCAGTACTTC; CDR3 protein: CASSWGGQNYEQYF
clone size: once; V gene: TRBV5-1; J gene: TRBJ2-1; D gene: NA; CDR3 DNA: TGCGCCAGCAGTTCTGGACTCGACTCCTACAATGAGCAGTTCTTC; CDR3 protein: CASSSGLDSYNEQFF
clone size: NA; V gene: TRBV19; J gene: TRBJ2-2; D gene: NA; CDR3 DNA: TGTGCCAGTAGTATAGGACAGAACACCGGGGAGCTGTTTTTT; CDR3 protein: CASSIGQNTGELFF
clone size: NA; V gene: TRBV6-1; J gene: TRBJ1-1; D gene: NA; CDR3 DNA: TGTGCCAGCAGTGAGGGGTCTGACACTGAAGCTTTCTTT; CDR3 protein: CASSEGSDTEAFF